What follows are 14 T cell receptor beta chains derived from one specimen sequenced in a study of metastatic and nonmetastatic thyroid tumors. Using MiXCR, TCRdb reanalyzed the PCR reads. This sample has around 19,000 clones, with 34% found just once. Not a single patient had been given any form of treatment at any point before undergoing thyroid surgery. Source material: tumor tissue. These receptors originate from a male donor with papillary thyroid cancer or a benign thyroid nodule (not recorded which). Some clones in this sample may be carry-over from other donors' samples.

The chain employs TRBV9 and TRBJ1-1; no reliable D call. Trimming took 4 bases from V and 0 from J, leaving 13 bases between them. There are 15 residues in the CDR3. From germline, CDR1 is SGDLS and CDR2 YYNGEE. The CDR3 is CASSPTGGMNTEAFF. The CDR3 DNA follows: TGTGCCAGCAGCCCGACTGGAGGGATGAACACTGAAGCTTTCTTT. Based on the CDR3 plus reference TRBV9 and TRBJ1-1, the full variable domain is DSGVTQTPKHLITATGQRVTLRCSPRSGDLSVYWYQQSLDQGLQFLIQYYNGEERAKGNILERFSAQQFPDLHSELNLSSLELGDSALYFCASSPTGGMNTEAFFGQGTRLTVV.

This clone was recorded many times. V and J are TRBV6-1 and TRBJ2-1; 11 nucleotides align to TRBD2. Trimming at V came to 3 bases and at J to 6 bases, leaving 4 bases not matched to a gene. Germline loops: CDR1 MNHNS, CDR2 SASEGT. The CDR3 consists of 15 residues. CDR3 in DNA: TGTGCCAGCAGTGATTCGGGACTAGCGGCCAATGAGCAGTTCTTC. Its translation: CASSDSGLAANEQFF.

This clone came up many times. The V gene is TRBV20-1, the J gene TRBJ1-2; D might be TRBD1 (5 bases). Germline V lookup: CDR1 DFQATT, CDR2 SNEGSKA (reference sequence). This CDR3 has 12 residues. Trimming shortened V by 3 bases and J by 4 bases, and 9 bases separated the two germline ends. DNA for the CDR3: TGCAGTGCTAGGAGGGGTCTCTATGGCTACACCTTC. It yields the protein CSARRGLYGYTF.

By its share, this clone is medium-sized. The V gene is TRBV2, the J gene TRBJ2-7, with D tentatively TRBD2 (5 bases). Germline V gene sequence: CDR1 SNHLY, CDR2 FYNNEI. Trimming removed 6 bases at V and 3 bases at J, with 9 bases between. There are 12 residues in the CDR3. CDR3 nucleotides: TGTGCCAGCAGACTAGATCTCTACGAGCAGTACTTC. This translates into CASRLDLYEQYF.

At least ten counts were recorded for this clone. The V call is TRBV28, the J call TRBJ2-5; unclear D gene. The V gene's germline CDR1 is MDHEN and CDR2 SYDVKM. V dropped 2 bases and J dropped 5 bases, with 18 bases sitting between them. The CDR3 consists of 16 residues. The CDR3 protein is CASSLLFGPPAETQYF. CDR3 nucleotides: TGTGCCAGCAGTTTACTCTTTGGGCCCCCAGCGGAGACCCAGTACTTC.

This clone came up a few times. Mismatch with germline at one junction end may stem from a read error. The chain joins TRBV28 to TRBJ1-5, with TRBD1 matching over 8 bases. Germline V gene sequence: CDR1 MDHEN, CDR2 SYDVKM. The CDR3 totals 15 residues. This CDR3 reads CSSSGRTGGWQPQHF. DNA of the CDR3: TGTTCCAGCTCTGGGCGTACAGGGGGATGGCAGCCCCAGCATTTT. Full variable domain (remainder filled in from reference TRBV28 and TRBJ1-5): DVKVTQSSRYLVKRTGEKVFLECVQDMDHENMFWYRQDPGLGLRLIYFSYDVKMKEKGDIPEGYSVSREKKERFSLILESASTNQTSMYLCSSSGRTGGWQPQHFGDGTRLSIL.

This chain connects TRBV20-1 to TRBJ2-7; no reliable D call. This CDR3 comprises 14 residues. The V gene lost 1 base and the J gene lost 4 bases, with 14 bases spanning the gap. Germline values: CDR1 DFQATT, CDR2 SNEGSKA (reference sequence). CDR3 region: CSARVPSQLYEQYF. As DNA, the CDR3 is TGCAGTGCTAGAGTCCCCTCGCAGCTTTACGAGCAGTACTTC.

This chain joins TRBV6-4 and TRBJ2-3; TRBD1 matches at 9 bases. Germline V CDR1 and CDR2: MRHNA, SNTAGT. The CDR3 sequence is 14 residues long. Germline trimming cut 4 bases from V and 1 base from J; bases unmatched to any gene: 0. DNA of the CDR3: TGTGCCAGCAGTGGGACAGGGGGCACAGATACGCAGTATTTT. As protein: CASSGTGGTDTQYF.

The chain links TRBV9 to TRBJ2-3; D possibly corresponds to TRBD2 (6 bases). The V and J ends lost 7 bases and 5 bases respectively, with 17 bases between them. In germline, CDR1 is SGDLS, CDR2 YYNGEE. The CDR3 totals 14 residues. CDR3 loop: CASSSSGVLDTQYF. CDR3 DNA: TGTGCCAGCTCTTCATCGGGAGTCTTAGATACGCAGTATTTT.

At least ten counts were recorded for this clone. The rearrangement uses TRBV6-1 and TRBJ2-2; D unresolved. Trimming took 6 bases from V and 5 from J, leaving 16 bases between them. The CDR3 is made up of 15 amino acids. Germline CDR1 is MNHNS and CDR2 is SASEGT. Here the CDR3 reads CASRASLGETGELFF. In DNA form, the CDR3 reads TGTGCCAGCAGGGCCTCCCTTGGTGAAACCGGGGAGCTGTTTTTT.

This clone was seen many times. The V call is TRBV9, the J call TRBJ2-5; no reliable D call. CDR1 SGDLS and CDR2 YYNGEE come from the germline V gene. V gave up 3 bases and J gave up 5 bases, with 20 bases separating them. CDR3 length: 16 residues. The CDR3 loop is CASSGGYSPTLETQYF. The CDR3 coding sequence is TGTGCCAGCAGCGGGGGTTACAGTCCGACCCTGGAGACCCAGTACTTC.

Remarks on this clone: The CDR3 ends on some other residue instead of the conserved phenylalanine or tryptophan, so this is likely a read error. Because the CDR3's place on the DNA is in doubt, the DNA is left out and the CDR3 is given as listed by TCRdb. The chain employs TRBV7-6 and TRBJ1-6; TRBD1 reflects the table's D call only, with no check against the DNA. CDR1 and CDR2 (germline): SGHVS, FNYEAQ. The CDR3 numbers 16 amino acids, ends counted. This chain's CDR3 is CASSRSPGTGNSPLHV.

This clone was observed a single time. V usage is TRBV20-1 and J usage is TRBJ2-7, with TRBD2 identical over 7 bases. Looked up from germline, CDR1 is DFQATT and CDR2 is SNEGSKA (reference sequence). V was pared by 3 bases and J by 7 bases, with 18 bases of the junction left unmatched. CDR3 length equals 16 residues. The CDR3 DNA is TGCAGTGCTAGGGGTCCCTCGGGGGGAGCCCCGGGAGAGCAGTACTTC. Protein: CSARGPSGGAPGEQYF.

The chain has TRBV11-3 and TRBJ1-1, with D hard to call. The CDR3 covers 15 residues. The germline CDR1 and CDR2 sequences are SGHNT and YENEEA. Trimming left V 2 bases short and J 2 bases short, with 12 bases between. The CDR3 sequence is CASSLISPANTEAFF. The CDR3 DNA reads as TGTGCCAGCAGCTTAATCAGCCCAGCCAACACTGAAGCTTTCTTT.